These T cell receptor beta chains were read from a single sample in a study of sequential checkpoint blockade in melanoma. The protocol was immunoSEQ multiplex PCR, while the TCRdb copy is restricted to in-frame clones and leaves out a portion. The table has 4,200 or so clones, around 23% seen once. Sequenced material: tumor tissue (inferred from file names), taken from a patient given nivolumab and ipilimumab in sequence. These receptor sequences come from a human donor with melanoma. CDR3s leave out the opening cysteine and the closing phenylalanine or tryptophan. Clone size is shown for a subset of rows, as once, few, many or a class of expanded clone.

V,length,size,CDR3
TRBV5-1,12,.,ASSLNGGGETQY
TRBV18,12,.,ASSPMEHTDTQY
TRBV15,12,few,ATSLDRTSYEQY
TRBV9,12,medium-sized,ASSFGVSGNTIY
TRBV6-8,12,few,ASSYSTDSSEQY
TRBV11-3,12,many,ASSPDAGTYEQY
TRBV18,16,.,ASSPQLAGGGGEETQY
TRBV14,11,few,ASSRFTGGPQY
TRBV6-8,19,few,ASSYRWQGAWESFTRYEQY
TRBV5-1,12,.,ASSPGTGESPLH
TRBV12-2,14,few,ASRPYVMTSKETQY
TRBV11-3,16,.,ASSLDWASGASRDTQY
TRBV6-8,12,few,ASSYGTGGETQY
TRBV23-1,14,many,ASSSLLGQLYNEQF
TRBV15,12,.,ATSMGGGANVLT
TRBV6-8,12,few,ASRSILGAEGYT
TRBV28,12,large,ASRRTVSNQPQH
TRBV9,11,.,ASSGRGEDTQY
TRBV12-5,9,few,ASYKNTEAF
TRBV5-1,12,.,ASSLEGGYSPLH
TRBV6-8,12,few,ASSSGTFNYGYT
TRBV6-8,12,.,ASTSTSRAYEQY